These 28 T cell receptor beta chains share one sample of origin, sequenced in a study of early T cells in non-severe SARS-CoV-2 infection. TCRdb re-derived calls from the 5' RACE reads in MiXCR, one entry per CDR3 protein. The table includes tens of thousands of distinct CDR3 sequences, roughly 12% detected once. Input material: whole blood. All receptors derive from an adult who was a healthcare worker with PCR-confirmed SARS-CoV-2 infection or an uninfected control (not recorded which).

V usage is TRBV11-2 and J usage is TRBJ2-5; weak D call: TRBD1 (5 bases). CDR1 and CDR2 (germline): SGHAT, FQNNGV. The germline V and J ends were trimmed by 5 bases and 3 bases, with 10 bases remaining between them. The CDR3 runs 13 residues. The CDR3, as DNA: TGTGCCAGCAGCCAACAGGTAGAAGAGACCCAGTACTTC. This gives the protein CASSQQVEETQYF. The whole variable domain, filled in from reference TRBV11-2 and TRBJ2-5, reads EAGVAQSPRYKIIEKRQSVAFWCNPISGHATLYWYQQILGQGPKLLIQFQNNGVVDDSQLPKDRFSAERLKGVDSTLKIQPAKLEDSAVYLCASSQQVEETQYFGPGTRLLVL.

This clonotype was counted a few times. The V call is TRBV18, the J call TRBJ2-7; TRBD2 aligns across 10 bases. CDR3 length: 15 residues. V lost 3 bases, J lost 5 bases, and 7 bases stayed unmatched. The V gene's germline CDR1 is KGHSH and CDR2 LQKENI. The CDR3 DNA sequence: TGTGCCAGCTCACCGAGCCTAGCGGGAGTTCACGAGCAGTACTTC. Its protein is CASSPSLAGVHEQYF.

This chain joins TRBV20-1 and TRBJ2-7; 14 nucleotides agree with TRBD2. Looked up from germline, CDR1 is DFQATT and CDR2 is SNEGSKA (reference sequence). V was pared by 0 bases and J by 5 bases, with 3 bases of the junction left unmatched. The CDR3 length is 15 residues. CDR3 DNA: TGCAGTGCTAGAGAGGGACTAGCGGGAGCGGACGAGCAGTACTTC. It is translated as CSAREGLAGADEQYF.

This clonotype has just a few counts. The rearrangement joins TRBV5-4 to TRBJ2-7; possibly TRBD2 for D (6 bases). Germline CDR1 reads SGHNT; CDR2 reads YYREEE (reference sequence). CDR3 size: 14 residues. Trimming pared 9 bases from V and 2 bases from J, leaving 18 bases between. In DNA form, the CDR3 reads TGTGCCATTTCGGATGTAGGACTACCCTACGAGCAGTACTTC. It encodes CAISDVGLPYEQYF.

The table lists this clonotype with many counts. The chain combines TRBV5-1 with TRBJ1-2; no firm D call. The V end was cut by 2 bases, the J end by 4 bases, with 3 bases between. The CDR3 contains 11 residues. Germline V gives CDR1 SGHRS, CDR2 YFSETQ. The DNA of the CDR3 is TGCGCCAGCAGCTTAGGCTATGGCTACACCTTC. Protein sequence: CASSLGYGYTF.

This clonotype has just a few counts. The chain carries TRBV29-1 and TRBJ1-1, with D possibly TRBD1 on 5 matching bases. The V gene's germline CDR1 is SQVTM and CDR2 ANQGSEA. V was clipped by 6 bases and J by 1 base, with 12 bases between them. The CDR3 is 13 residues long. CDR3 DNA: TGCAGCGTAGGCCTCGGGGGGAACACTGAAGCTTTCTTT. Translating it yields CSVGLGGNTEAFF.

This clonotype showed up just a few times. The V gene is TRBV28, the J gene TRBJ1-1; 11 bases agree with TRBD1. The CDR3 runs 14 residues. Losses at the gene ends were 5 bases for V and 4 bases for J; bases not matched to a gene: 3. Per the germline V gene, CDR1 is MDHEN and CDR2 is SYDVKM. The CDR3 DNA reads TGTGCCAGCAGTCCCGGGACAGGGGGCACTGAAGCTTTCTTT. It codes for CASSPGTGGTEAFF.

The chain employs TRBV29-1 and TRBJ2-5; 7 bases fit TRBD1. J lost 1 base, V lost 6 bases, and 5 bases had no gene match. The CDR3 runs 13 residues. Per germline, CDR1 SQVTM and CDR2 ANQGSEA. The CDR3 DNA follows: TGCAGCGTAGATAGACAGGGCCAAGAGACCCAGTACTTC. This translates into CSVDRQGQETQYF.

This clonotype was seen at least ten times. The chain combines TRBV14 with TRBJ1-6; no clear D gene. The V gene lost 1 base and the J gene lost 12 bases, with 22 bases spanning the gap. Germline V gene lookup returns CDR1 SGHDN and CDR2 FVKESK. This CDR3 is 17 amino acids long. The CDR3 DNA follows: TGTGCCAGCAGCCAAGGGGGAGGCAACGAGAAACTAGAACCCCTCCACTTT. It specifies CASSQGGGNEKLEPLHF.

This clonotype was observed many times. The CDR3 loop is CATSRGRETGKMNTEAFF. The DNA for the CDR3 is TGTGCCACCAGCAGAGGAAGAGAGACAGGGAAGATGAACACTGAAGCTTTCTTT. The chain has TRBV15 and TRBJ1-1; 7 nucleotides line up with TRBD1. The CDR3 sequence is 18 residues long. The germline V gene has CDR1 LNHNV and CDR2 YYDKDF (reference sequence). V was pared by 1 base and J by 0 bases, with 11 bases of the junction left unmatched.

This clonotype has a handful of counts. The rearrangement uses TRBV24-1 and TRBJ2-3, with 8 bases aligning to TRBD2. The CDR3 has 17 residues. Germline-derived CDR1 and CDR2 are KGHDR and SFDVKD. J lost 6 bases, V lost 1 base, and 11 bases had no gene match. DNA for the CDR3: TGTGCCACCAGTGATTTCCAAATCAGCGGGAGAATGGATACGCAGTATTTT. Translation gives CATSDFQISGRMDTQYF.

This clonotype has just a few counts. This chain's CDR3 is CASSLGLDSYNEQFF. CDR3 coding DNA: TGTGCCAGCAGCTTGGGTTTAGATTCATATAATGAGCAGTTCTTC. The chain combines TRBV5-4 with TRBJ2-1; no clear D. CDR3 size: 15 residues. Germline-derived CDR1 and CDR2 are SGHNT and YYREEE (reference sequence). Trimming cost V 0 bases and J 7 bases, with 14 bases left between them. The whole variable domain, filled in from reference TRBV5-4 and TRBJ2-1, reads ETGVTQSPTHLIKTRGQQVTLRCSSQSGHNTVSWYQQALGQGPQFIFQYYREEENGRGNFPPRFSGLQFPNYSSELNVNALELDDSALYLCASSLGLDSYNEQFFGPGTRLTVL.

This clonotype qualifies as medium-sized. J is TRBJ1-1 and V is TRBV12-3 or TRBV12-4; 9 bases are shared with TRBD1. The V segment lost 6 bases and the J segment 5 bases; nucleotides outside the gene matches: 7. The CDR3 runs to 14 residues. CDR3 sequence reads: CASRMGQGRTEAFF. In DNA form, the CDR3 reads TGTGCCAGCAGAATGGGACAGGGAAGAACTGAAGCTTTCTTT.

The chain combines TRBV28 with TRBJ1-5; 10 bases line up with TRBD1. The length of the CDR3 is 14 residues. The V gene's germline CDR1 is MDHEN and CDR2 SYDVKM. V shed 4 bases, J shed 5 bases, and the junction held 2 bases outside the gene matches. DNA for the CDR3: TGTGCCAGCAGTTCTGGACAGGGGGATCAGCCCCAGCATTTT. Translation gives CASSSGQGDQPQHF.

This clonotype was seen at least ten times. V and J are TRBV7-9 and TRBJ2-3; D remains ambiguous. This CDR3 has 16 amino acids. In germline, CDR1 is SEHNR, CDR2 FQNEAQ (reference sequence). Deletions cut 0 bases from V and 4 bases from J, with 14 bases between. CDR3 bases: TGTGCCAGCAGCTTAGCAACCCGCCGGACGGCAGATACGCAGTATTTT. It is translated as CASSLATRRTADTQYF.

The rearrangement links TRBV7-2 to TRBJ2-3, with D maybe TRBD2 (6 bases). This CDR3 has 17 residues. CDR1 and CDR2 (germline): SGHTA, FQGNSA. The V end was cut by 3 bases, the J end by 1 base, with 17 bases between. This chain's CDR3 is CASSFAVLARGTDTQYF. In DNA form, the CDR3 reads TGTGCCAGCAGCTTCGCCGTACTAGCAAGGGGCACAGATACGCAGTATTTT.

The chain uses TRBV28 and TRBJ2-7, with unresolved D. V lost 4 bases to trimming and J lost 0 bases, with 4 bases between them. Germline values: CDR1 MDHEN, CDR2 SYDVKM. CDR3 length equals 12 residues. CDR3 sequence: CASSSNSYEQYF. CDR3 coding DNA: TGTGCCAGCAGTTCCAACTCCTACGAGCAGTACTTC.

This clonotype was recorded a few times. The V and J genes are TRBV6-4 and TRBJ2-1; 8 positions match TRBD1. CDR3 size: 15 residues. In germline, CDR1 is MRHNA, CDR2 SNTAGT. J was trimmed by 5 bases and V by 6 bases; bases with no gene match: 9. The CDR3 region has the DNA TGTGCCAGCAGCTCCTGGACAGGGCCGGACAATGAGCAGTTCTTC. Translation: CASSSWTGPDNEQFF.

The rearrangement links TRBV6-4 to TRBJ2-2; D is perhaps TRBD2 (5 bases). There are 13 residues in the CDR3. V lost 6 bases and J 6 bases, leaving 11 bases between the germline ends. Germline CDR1 reads MRHNA; CDR2 reads SNTAGT. CDR3 amino acids: CASSPDGAGELFF. CDR3 bases: TGTGCCAGCAGCCCCGACGGGGCCGGGGAGCTGTTTTTT.

This clonotype was found once. The chain is built from TRBV6-6 and TRBJ2-1; TRBD2 matches 8 bases. Looked up from germline, CDR1 is MNHNY and CDR2 is SVGAGI (reference sequence). This CDR3 contains 14 residues. V shed 1 base, J shed 8 bases, and the junction held 4 bases outside the gene matches. This CDR3 is CASSYLREDDEQFF. The CDR3 nucleotides read TGTGCCAGCAGTTACTTGCGGGAGGACGATGAGCAGTTCTTC.

The sample holds a few counts of this clonotype. V and J are TRBV11-2 and TRBJ2-5, with D perhaps given as TRBD1 or TRBD2 (6 bases each). Germline V gene data show CDR1 as SGHAT and CDR2 as FQNNGV. The CDR3 spans 17 residues. Trimming removed 2 bases at V and 2 bases at J, with 18 bases between. CDR3 in amino acids: CASSLKGSRGPQETQYF. In nucleotides, the CDR3 is TGTGCCAGCAGCTTAAAGGGCAGCCGGGGGCCTCAAGAGACCCAGTACTTC.

The chain carries TRBV7-8 and TRBJ1-6; D remains unclear. This CDR3 has 16 amino acids. V lost 1 base, J lost 0 bases, and 7 bases lay in between. Germline V gene data show CDR1 as SGHVS and CDR2 as FQNEAQ. In DNA, the CDR3 is TGTGCCAGCAGCTTAGACACCAGCTCCTATAATTCACCCCTCCACTTT. Its protein product is CASSLDTSSYNSPLHF.

This clonotype was observed at least ten times. The chain couples TRBV3-1 to TRBJ1-1, with D perhaps TRBD1 (5 bases). V lost 6 bases, J lost 0 bases, and 11 bases lay in between. This CDR3 region has 14 residues. Looked up from germline, CDR1 is LGHDT and CDR2 is YNNKEL (reference sequence). In nucleotides, the CDR3 is TGTGCCAGCAGTCTCGACAGCTTGAACACTGAAGCTTTCTTT. It encodes CASSLDSLNTEAFF.

This clonotype has just a few counts. The chain has TRBV7-3 and TRBJ2-3, with 9 bases lining up with TRBD1. The CDR3 has 15 amino acids. Germline CDR1 and CDR2: SGHTA and FQGTGA. V gave up 5 bases and J gave up 5 bases; unmatched junction bases: 8. The CDR3 protein is CASSPGTGRGDTQYF. CDR3 nucleotides: TGTGCCAGCAGCCCGGGGACAGGGCGAGGAGATACGCAGTATTTT. The full variable domain, with the rest looked up from reference TRBV7-3 and TRBJ2-3, is GAGVSQTPSNKVTEKGKYVELRCDPISGHTALYWYRQSLGQGPEFLIYFQGTGAADDSGLPNDRFFAVRPEGSVSTLKIQRTERGDSAVYLCASSPGTGRGDTQYFGPGTRLTVL.

The V gene is TRBV29-1, the J gene TRBJ2-5, with TRBD2 matching over 7 bases. Looked up from germline, CDR1 is SQVTM and CDR2 is ANQGSEA. The CDR3 runs to 12 residues. The V and J ends lost 7 bases and 4 bases, in that order; junction bases with no gene match: 6. The CDR3 is CSARGGSETQYF. Here the CDR3 DNA reads TGCAGCGCCCGGGGAGGGTCAGAGACCCAGTACTTC.

About this clonotype itself: One base away lies a much larger clone, so this may be a sequencing read error. The chain recombines TRBV30 with TRBJ1-1; D is uncertain. Per the germline V gene, CDR1 is GTSNPN and CDR2 is SVGIG (reference sequence). This CDR3 contains 12 residues. V lost 6 bases and J 6 bases, leaving 14 bases between the germline ends. The CDR3 loop reads CACRPMGSEAFF. CDR3 DNA: TGTGCCTGTAGACCCATGGGGTCTGAAGCTTTCTTT.

This sequence joins TRBV20-1 and TRBJ2-5, with 10 bases identical to TRBD2. Per the germline V gene, CDR1 is DFQATT and CDR2 is SNEGSKA (reference sequence). CDR3 length: 13 residues. V lost 3 bases, J lost 6 bases, and 4 bases stayed unmatched. The CDR3 DNA reads as TGCAGTGCTAGGGCTAGCGGGAGTAAGACCCAGTACTTC. Protein sequence: CSARASGSKTQYF.

This clonotype was counted many times. The chain couples TRBV5-1 to TRBJ1-1, with D hard to call. V lost 0 bases and J lost 0, with 6 bases in between. CDR3 length: 14 residues. CDR1 SGHRS and CDR2 YFSETQ come from the germline V gene. The CDR3 DNA follows: TGCGCCAGCAGCTTGGAGCAGATGAACACTGAAGCTTTCTTT. Its protein product is CASSLEQMNTEAFF.